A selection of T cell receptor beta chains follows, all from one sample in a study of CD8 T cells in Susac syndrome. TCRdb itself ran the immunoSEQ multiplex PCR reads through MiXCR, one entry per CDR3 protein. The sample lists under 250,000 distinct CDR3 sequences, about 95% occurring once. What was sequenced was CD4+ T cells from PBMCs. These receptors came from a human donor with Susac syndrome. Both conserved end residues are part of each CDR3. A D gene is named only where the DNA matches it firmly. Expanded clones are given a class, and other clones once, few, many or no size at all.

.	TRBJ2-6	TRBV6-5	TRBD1	TGTGCCAGCAGTTCCGGGACAGGGGTGCGATCTGGGGCCAACGTCCTGACTTTC	CASSSGTGVRSGANVLTF
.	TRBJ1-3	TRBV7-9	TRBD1	TGTGCCAGCAGCCCGACAGGGGGCGACACTGGAAACACCATATATTTT	CASSPTGGDTGNTIYF
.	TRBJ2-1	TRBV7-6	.	TGTGCCAGCAGCTTCGTCGGGGGACCATTCAATGAGCAGTTCTTC	CASSFVGGPFNEQFF
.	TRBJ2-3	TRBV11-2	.	TGTGCCAGCAGCTTCCCACTTAAGACGGCGGGGGCTAGCACAGATACGCAGTATTTT	CASSFPLKTAGASTDTQYF
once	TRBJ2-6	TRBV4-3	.	TGCGCCAGCAGCCTTATACGGGGCGGGGCCAACGTCCTGACTTTC	CASSLIRGGANVLTF
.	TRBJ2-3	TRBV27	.	TGTGCCAGCAGTTTATTGGTTCGGCAGGGGCCAGATACGCAGTATTTT	CASSLLVRQGPDTQYF
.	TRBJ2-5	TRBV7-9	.	TGTGCCAGCAGCACGGAGACCCAGTACTTC	CASSTETQYF
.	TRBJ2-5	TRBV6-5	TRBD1	TGTGCCAGCAGCAGACAGGGGCGAATGCAAGAGACCCAGTACTTC	CASSRQGRMQETQYF
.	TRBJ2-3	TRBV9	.	TGTGCCAGCAGCGTAGGGAATGCGGGGAGCACAGATACGCAGTATTTT	CASSVGNAGSTDTQYF
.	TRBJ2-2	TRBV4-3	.	TGCGCCAGCAGCCAAGATCACGGTACCGGGGAGCTGTTTTTT	CASSQDHGTGELFF
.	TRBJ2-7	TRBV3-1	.	TGTGCCAGCAGCCAAGGGAGGGGCATAGATCCCTACGAGCAGTACTTC	CASSQGRGIDPYEQYF
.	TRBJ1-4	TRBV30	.	TGTGCCTGGAGTGTGAGGCACGGGGATGAAAAACTGTTTTTT	CAWSVRHGDEKLFF
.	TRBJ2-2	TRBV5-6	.	TGTGCCAGCAGCCAGGACGACCGGGAGCTGTTTTTT	CASSQDDRELFF
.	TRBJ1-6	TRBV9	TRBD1	TGTGCCAGCAGCGTAGTAGGGACAGCCTCCAGACCCCTCCACTTT	CASSVVGTASRPLHF
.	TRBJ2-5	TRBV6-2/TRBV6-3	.	TGTGCCAGCAGTTTGCAGGGCTGGGAGACCCAGTACTTC	CASSLQGWETQYF
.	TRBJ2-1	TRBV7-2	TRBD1	TGTGCCAGCAGCGTGGACAGGGTGAATGAGCAGTTCTTC	CASSVDRVNEQFF
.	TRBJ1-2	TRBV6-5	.	TGTGCCAGCAGTTACGGCAGTACTAACTATGGCTACACCTTC	CASSYGSTNYGYTF
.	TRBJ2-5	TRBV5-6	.	TGTGCCAGCAGCTTGAGGGCCGGAGATGTGACTCAAGAGACCCAGTACTTC	CASSLRAGDVTQETQYF
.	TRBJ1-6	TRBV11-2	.	TGTGCCAGCAGCTGGGAGGGCCTTAATTCACCCCTCCACTTT	CASSWEGLNSPLHF
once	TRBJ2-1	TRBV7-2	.	TGTGCCAGCAGTTTCCAAGGAGGAGCGCAGTTCTTC	CASSFQGGAQFF
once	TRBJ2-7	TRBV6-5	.	TGTGCCAGTGGGCGGGGGCATGCCTACGAGCAGTACTTC	CASGRGHAYEQYF
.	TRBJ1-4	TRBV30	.	TGTGCCTGGAGTGTAGGCAGTAAGGATGAAAAACTGTTTTTT	CAWSVGSKDEKLFF
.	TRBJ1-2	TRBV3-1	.	TGTGCCAGCAGCCAAGTAGACTGGGGCTACACCTTC	CASSQVDWGYTF
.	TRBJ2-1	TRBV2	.	TGTGCCAGCAGCTTGGGATGGAATGAGCAGTTCTTC	CASSLGWNEQFF
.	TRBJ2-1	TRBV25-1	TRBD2	TGTGCCAGCAGTGCGGCGGGGGGGTTCAATGAGCAGTTCTTC	CASSAAGGFNEQFF
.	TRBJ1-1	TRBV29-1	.	TGCAGCGTTGTCGACAGGAGACGTGGTACTGAAGCTTTCTTT	CSVVDRRRGTEAFF
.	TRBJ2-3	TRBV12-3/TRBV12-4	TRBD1	TGTGCCAGCAGTGGGGGACAGGGAGGGGAAGATACGCAGTATTTT	CASSGGQGGEDTQYF
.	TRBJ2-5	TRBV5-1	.	TGCGCCAGCAGCTTGGAAACCCTAGAGACCCAGTACTTC	CASSLETLETQYF
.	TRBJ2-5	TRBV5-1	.	TGCGCCAGCAGCTCGTCGGGGGGCGAAGAGACCCAGTACTTC	CASSSSGGEETQYF
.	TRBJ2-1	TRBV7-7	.	TGTGCTAGCAGCTTCTCCAGGGATAATGAGCAGTTCTTC	CASSFSRDNEQFF
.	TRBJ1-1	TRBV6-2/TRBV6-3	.	TGTGCCAGCAGTTACAGCGGCAGGGCGGACACTGAAGCTTTCTTT	CASSYSGRADTEAFF
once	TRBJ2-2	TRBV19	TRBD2	TGTGCCAGTAGTATCCGGGGGGCGAACACCGGGGAGCTGTTTTTT	CASSIRGANTGELFF
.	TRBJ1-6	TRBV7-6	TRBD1	TGTGCCAGCAGGCGGGACAGGGGTGGGGATTCACCCCTCCACTTT	CASRRDRGGDSPLHF
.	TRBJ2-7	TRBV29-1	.	TGCAGCGTCGCGATGGGGCCCTACGAGCAGTACTTC	CSVAMGPYEQYF
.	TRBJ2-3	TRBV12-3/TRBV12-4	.	TGTGCCAGCAGTTTAGTATACGGTATGCAGTATTTT	CASSLVYGMQYF
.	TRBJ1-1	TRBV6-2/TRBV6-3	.	TGTGCCAGCAGTACCCGGGACCCGACGGGCACTGAAGCTTTCTTT	CASSTRDPTGTEAFF
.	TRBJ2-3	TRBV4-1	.	TGCGCCAGCAGCCAAGGGACCGGGAGCTGGGAAGTCGGAGATACGCAGTATTTT	CASSQGTGSWEVGDTQYF
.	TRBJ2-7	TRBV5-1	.	TGCGCCAGCAGCTTGTCCCGGGACGGTACCTACGAGCAGTACTTC	CASSLSRDGTYEQYF
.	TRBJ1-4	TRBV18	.	TGTGCCAGCCACCGGCAACAGAGGGAGGAAAAACTGTTTTTT	CASHRQQREEKLFF
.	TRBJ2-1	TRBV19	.	TGTGCCAGTAGTACCCCTTTTGGTGAGCAGTTCTTC	CASSTPFGEQFF
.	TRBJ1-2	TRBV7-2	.	TGTGCCAGCAGCTTTCCAGGGGACTATGGCTACACCTTC	CASSFPGDYGYTF
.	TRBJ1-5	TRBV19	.	TGTGCCAGTAGTATGATCGGGAGCCCAGGTGGTCATCAGCCCCAGCATTTT	CASSMIGSPGGHQPQHF
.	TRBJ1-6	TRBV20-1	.	TGCAGTGCTAGCTTCGCACAGAGGAATTCACCCCTCCACTTT	CSASFAQRNSPLHF
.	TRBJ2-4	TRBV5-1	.	TGCGCCAGCAGCTTGGGCGGGACCCCGCTCAACATTCAGTACTTC	CASSLGGTPLNIQYF
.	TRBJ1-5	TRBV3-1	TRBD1	TGTGCCAGCAGCCGGGGGACAGGGGAATTGCAGCCCCAGCATTTT	CASSRGTGELQPQHF
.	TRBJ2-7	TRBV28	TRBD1	TGTGCCAGCAGTCTCCGGGACAGGGGGAAATACGAGCAGTACTTC	CASSLRDRGKYEQYF
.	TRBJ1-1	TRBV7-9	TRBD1	TGTGCCAGCAGCTCACTAGACAGGGACTACACTGAAGCTTTCTTT	CASSSLDRDYTEAFF
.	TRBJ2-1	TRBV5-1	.	TGCGCCAGCAGCTTGAGTTCGCACAGGACCTACAATGAGCAGTTCTTC	CASSLSSHRTYNEQFF
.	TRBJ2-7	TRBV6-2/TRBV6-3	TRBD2	TGTGCCAGCAGCCGCGGGGTAGCGGGGAGCAAGGACGAGCAGTACTTC	CASSRGVAGSKDEQYF
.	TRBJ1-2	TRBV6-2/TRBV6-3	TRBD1	TGTGCCAGCAGCTCGACAGGGATAGGGAATGGCTACACCTTC	CASSSTGIGNGYTF
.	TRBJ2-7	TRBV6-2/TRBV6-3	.	TGTGCCAGCCGGCACAGTTCCTACGAGCAGTACTTC	CASRHSSYEQYF
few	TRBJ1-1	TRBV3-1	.	TGTGCCAGCAGCCAAGGGGGGCGGGACACTGAAGCTTTCTTT	CASSQGGRDTEAFF
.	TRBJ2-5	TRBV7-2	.	TGTGCCAGCAGCCCCCCACTAGGAGGGGGCGCACAAGAGACCCAGTACTTC	CASSPPLGGGAQETQYF